One sample yielded the 14 T cell receptor beta chains listed below, sequenced in a study of blood T cell repertoires in COVID-19. Clones were sequenced by immunoSEQ multiplex PCR, and TCRdb holds only the in-frame ones, with some missing. The repertoire holds about 120,000 clones, with around 80% as singletons. Source material: peripheral blood. These receptor sequences come from a woman older than 75 with acute or convalescent COVID-19.

The chain combines TRBV28 with TRBJ2-1; 14 positions match TRBD2. The germline V gene has CDR1 MDHEN and CDR2 SYDVKM. J gave up 9 bases and V 5 bases, and 9 bases lay outside the gene matches. This CDR3 comprises 16 residues. This chain's CDR3 is CASSVGTSGRLGEQFF. Written as DNA, the CDR3 is TGTGCCAGCAGTGTCGGGACTAGCGGGAGATTGGGTGAGCAGTTCTTC.

The chain uses TRBV5-1 and TRBJ1-5; weak D call: TRBD1 (6 bases). Trimming removed 0 bases from V and 4 bases from J, with 14 bases in between. Germline-derived CDR1 and CDR2 are SGHRS and YFSETQ. The CDR3 extends over 16 amino acids. The CDR3 coding sequence is TGCGCCAGCAGCTTGGCGAAAGGGGGGGAAAATCAGCCCCAGCATTTT. This codes for CASSLAKGGENQPQHF.

The chain carries TRBV2 and TRBJ1-3; D call uncertain. Germline V gene lookup returns CDR1 SNHLY and CDR2 FYNNEI. CDR3 length: 16 residues. V lost 11 bases, J lost 2 bases, and 22 bases lay in between. DNA for the CDR3: TGTGCCCTTAGGAGGATAGCAGTAAATGCTGGAAACACCATATATTTT. Amino acid sequence: CALRRIAVNAGNTIYF.

This clone showed up just a few times. This chain links TRBV6-6 with TRBJ2-2; a weak D match, TRBD2 (5 bases). V was trimmed by 2 bases and J by 6 bases, leaving 10 bases between them. CDR3 length: 14 amino acids. CDR1 is MNHNY, CDR2 SVGAGI, per germline (reference sequence). The CDR3 sequence: CASSYEGTAGELFF. For the CDR3, the DNA is TGTGCCAGCAGTTACGAGGGTACGGCCGGGGAGCTGTTTTTT.

This sequence joins TRBV23-1 and TRBJ2-2; the match to TRBD1 covers 10 bases. TRBV23-1 is an open reading frame whose function is uncertain. CDR3 length equals 18 residues. Trimming removed 7 bases from V and 0 bases from J; junction bases left unmatched: 11. CDR3 bases: TGCGCCAGCAATTTTCGGACAGGGGGAAGACCGAACACCGGGGAGCTGTTTTTT. As protein: CASNFRTGGRPNTGELFF.

The chain couples TRBV23-1 to TRBJ2-1; 8 nucleotides agree with TRBD1. TRBV23-1 carries the ORF label, with uncertain function. The CDR3 is made up of 17 amino acids. Trimming took 0 bases from V and 3 from J; bases not matched to a gene: 7. CDR3 region: CASSQSRTGGFYNEQFF. Written as DNA, the CDR3 is TGCGCCAGCAGTCAATCGAGAACAGGGGGTTTCTACAATGAGCAGTTCTTC.

This chain uses TRBV4-2 with TRBJ1-3; 7 nucleotides align to TRBD1. Germline CDR1 LGHNA, CDR2 YNFKEQ. The trim removed 2 bases at V and 0 bases at J, leaving 4 bases unmatched. The CDR3 consists of 16 residues. Written as DNA, the CDR3 is TGTGCCAGCAGCCAAAGGGACAGAGACTCTGGAAACACCATATATTTT. This codes for CASSQRDRDSGNTIYF.

The chain recombines TRBV19 with TRBJ1-1; D is possibly TRBD1 (6 bases). Trimming took off 3 bases at V and 4 bases at J, with 12 bases between the two ends. The CDR3 is 14 amino acids. CDR1 and CDR2 (germline): LNHDA, SQIVND (reference sequence). CDR3 sequence: CASSISTGSTEAFF. In DNA form, the CDR3 reads TGTGCCAGTAGTATCTCGACAGGTTCCACTGAAGCTTTCTTT.

The V call is TRBV7-2, the J call TRBJ2-5, with D perhaps TRBD2 (6 bases). The CDR3 extends over 14 amino acids. V was pared by 5 bases and J by 2 bases, with 12 bases between. CDR1 is SGHTA, CDR2 FQGNSA, per germline. The CDR3 is CASSRQRGQETQYF. The CDR3 DNA reads as TGTGCCAGCAGCCGCCAACGGGGGCAAGAGACCCAGTACTTC.

The chain links TRBV28 to TRBJ2-5; 11 bases are a match to TRBD2. Germline V lookup: CDR1 MDHEN, CDR2 SYDVKM. The V segment lost 6 bases and the J segment 2 bases; nucleotides outside the gene matches: 5. This CDR3 has 15 residues. The CDR3 spells CASRASGRRQETQYF. CDR3 sequence (DNA): TGTGCCAGCAGGGCTAGCGGGAGGCGTCAAGAGACCCAGTACTTC.

V is TRBV7-7 and J is TRBJ2-2; 14 bases align to TRBD2. CDR1 and CDR2 (germline): SSHAT, FNYEAQ (reference sequence). The CDR3 loop spans 18 amino acids. J lost 1 base, V lost 2 bases, and 3 bases had no gene match. The CDR3 nucleotides read TGTGCCAGCAGCTTAAGACTAGCGGGGGGGCAGAACACCGGGGAGCTGTTTTTT. Its protein is CASSLRLAGGQNTGELFF.

The V and J genes are TRBV7-2 and TRBJ1-1; D not resolved. CDR3 length: 14 residues. Looked up from germline, CDR1 is SGHTA and CDR2 is FQGNSA. Trimming stripped 7 bases from V and 0 bases from J, with 12 bases between. In DNA form, the CDR3 reads TGTGCCAGCACCTCCAACGGGATGAACACTGAAGCTTTCTTT. It specifies CASTSNGMNTEAFF.

The genes are TRBV15 and TRBJ1-4; tentatively, D is TRBD1 (6 bases). V was shortened by 1 base and J by 7 bases, with 13 bases between the two germline ends. Looked up from germline, CDR1 is LNHNV and CDR2 is YYDKDF (reference sequence). The CDR3 loop spans 15 amino acids. CDR3 sequence: CATSRGQEVGEKLFF. The CDR3 region has the DNA TGTGCCACCAGCAGAGGACAGGAAGTGGGTGAAAAACTGTTTTTT.

The rearrangement joins TRBV5-4 to TRBJ1-4, with TRBD1 as a possible D gene (5 bases). The V and J ends lost 6 bases and 7 bases respectively, with 22 bases between them. CDR3 length: 16 amino acids. Germline assignment: CDR1 SGHNT and CDR2 YYREEE (reference sequence). The CDR3 DNA reads as TGTGCCAGCACCTGGGTAGGGCCTCCTAGGGGTGAAAAACTGTTTTTT. It codes for CASTWVGPPRGEKLFF.